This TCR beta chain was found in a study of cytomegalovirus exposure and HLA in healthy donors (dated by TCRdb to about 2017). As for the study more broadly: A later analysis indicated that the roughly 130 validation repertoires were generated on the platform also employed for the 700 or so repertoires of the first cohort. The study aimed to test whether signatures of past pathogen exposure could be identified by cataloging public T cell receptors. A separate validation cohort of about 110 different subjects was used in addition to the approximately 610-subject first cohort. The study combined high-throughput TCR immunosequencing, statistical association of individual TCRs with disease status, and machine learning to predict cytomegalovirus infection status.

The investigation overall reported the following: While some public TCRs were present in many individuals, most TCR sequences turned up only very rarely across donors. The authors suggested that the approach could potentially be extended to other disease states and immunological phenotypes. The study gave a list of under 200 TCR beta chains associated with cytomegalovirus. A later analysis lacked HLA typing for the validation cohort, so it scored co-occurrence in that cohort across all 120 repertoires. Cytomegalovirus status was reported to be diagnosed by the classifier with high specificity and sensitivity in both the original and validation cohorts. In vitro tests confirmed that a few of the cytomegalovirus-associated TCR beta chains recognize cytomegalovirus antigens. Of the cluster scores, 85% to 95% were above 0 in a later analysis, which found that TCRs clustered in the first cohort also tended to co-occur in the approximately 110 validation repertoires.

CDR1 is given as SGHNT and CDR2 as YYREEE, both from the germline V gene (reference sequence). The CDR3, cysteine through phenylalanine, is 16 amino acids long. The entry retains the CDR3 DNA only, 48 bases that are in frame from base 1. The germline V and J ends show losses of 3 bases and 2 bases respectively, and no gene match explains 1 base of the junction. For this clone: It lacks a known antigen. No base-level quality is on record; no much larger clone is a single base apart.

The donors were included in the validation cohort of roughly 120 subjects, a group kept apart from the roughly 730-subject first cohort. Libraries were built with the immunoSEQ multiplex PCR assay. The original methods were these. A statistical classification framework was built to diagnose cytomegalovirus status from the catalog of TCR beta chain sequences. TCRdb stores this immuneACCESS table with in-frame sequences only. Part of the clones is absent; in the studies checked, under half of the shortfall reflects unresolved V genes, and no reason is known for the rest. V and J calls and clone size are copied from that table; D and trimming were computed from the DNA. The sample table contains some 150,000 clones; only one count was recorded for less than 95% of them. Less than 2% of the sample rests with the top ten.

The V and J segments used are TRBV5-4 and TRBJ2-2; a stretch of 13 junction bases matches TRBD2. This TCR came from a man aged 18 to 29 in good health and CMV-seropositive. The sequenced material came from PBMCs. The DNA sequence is TGTGCCAGCAGCTCGGGACTAGCGGGAAACACCGGGGAGCTGTTTTTT. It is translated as CASSSGLAGNTGELFF.